A single sample is the source of the 8 T cell receptor beta chains below, sequenced in a study of control samples from healthy donors and cancer patients. TCRdb keeps only in-frame clones here, not all; method: immunoSEQ multiplex PCR. The sample shows more than 70,000 clones, about 95% of them seen only once. Specimen: blood. All receptors come from a woman in her thirties in good health.

Here the CDR3 reads CASSTGQGSEAFF. The CDR3, as DNA: TGCGCCAGCAGCACGGGACAGGGTTCTGAAGCTTTCTTT. The chain uses TRBV5-1 and TRBJ1-1, with 9 bases identical to TRBD1. From germline, CDR1 is SGHRS and CDR2 YFSETQ. With V trimmed by 4 bases and J by 6 bases, 4 bases remained unmatched. CDR3 size: 13 residues.

V and J are TRBV14 and TRBJ2-5; D is uncertain. This CDR3 has 13 amino acids. CDR1 is SGHDN, CDR2 FVKESK, per germline. V shed 3 bases and J shed 5 bases, with 10 bases lying between them. Written as DNA, the CDR3 is TGTGCCAGCAGCCAGGGGTTGGGGGAGACCCAGTACTTC. Translation gives CASSQGLGETQYF. The whole variable domain, remainder taken from reference TRBV14 and TRBJ2-5, is EAGVTQFPSHSVIEKGQTVTLRCDPISGHDNLYWYRRVMGKEIKFLLHFVKESKQDESGMPNNRFLAERTGGTYSTLKVQPAELEDSGVYFCASSQGLGETQYFGPGTRLLVL.

The sample holds one count of this clone. The V gene is TRBV5-1, the J gene TRBJ2-2, with a tentative D call TRBD2 (6 bases). The V end lost 3 bases, the J end lost 8 bases, and 14 bases lay between the germline ends. The CDR3 length is 14 residues. The germline CDR1 and CDR2 sequences are SGHRS and YFSETQ. DNA of the CDR3: TGCGCCAGCAGCTCGGGGGAAGGTTTAGGGGAGCTGTTTTTT. Its protein is CASSSGEGLGELFF.

The chain employs TRBV7-9 and TRBJ2-2; D gene uncertain. CDR1 and CDR2 from the germline V gene are SEHNR and FQNEAQ (reference sequence). The CDR3 loop spans 15 amino acids. Deletions cut 1 base from V and 2 bases from J, with 8 bases between. The CDR3 spells CASSLVASNTGELFF. In nucleotides, the CDR3 is TGTGCCAGCAGCTTAGTGGCCTCTAACACCGGGGAGCTGTTTTTT. Supplemented by reference TRBV7-9 and TRBJ2-2, the full variable domain reads DTGVSQNPRHKITKRGQNVTFRCDPISEHNRLYWYRQTLGQGPEFLTYFQNEAQLEKSRLLSDRFSAERPKGSFSTLEIQRTEQGDSAMYLCASSLVASNTGELFFGEGSRLTVL.

This rearrangement joins TRBV29-1 to TRBJ1-2, with D perhaps matching TRBD1 (5 bases). The CDR3 is 11 amino acids. Trimming took off 7 bases at V and 10 bases at J, with 16 bases between the two ends. Germline V CDR1 and CDR2: SQVTM, ANQGSEA. The CDR3 here is CSDKTGTTYTF. DNA of the CDR3: TGCAGCGACAAAACCGGGACTACCTACACCTTC.

The chain has TRBV15 and TRBJ1-6; D remains ambiguous. In germline, CDR1 is LNHNV, CDR2 YYDKDF (reference sequence). CDR3 length: 13 amino acids. Trimming took 3 bases from V and 3 from J, leaving 3 bases between them. The CDR3 is CATSRVYNSPLHF. The CDR3 coding sequence is TGTGCCACCAGCAGGGTCTATAATTCACCCCTCCACTTT.

Note on this clone: Its ends do not fully match the called genes, so a read error is possible. In DNA, the CDR3 is TGTGCTAGCAGCTTGGAGCCGTCTGAGACCCAGTACTTC. It codes for CASSLEPSETQYF. V is TRBV7-7 and J is TRBJ2-5; D call uncertain. The CDR3 is 13 residues long. Germline lookup yields CDR1 SSHAT and CDR2 FNYEAQ (reference sequence).

The chain is built from TRBV2 and TRBJ1-3; TRBD1 aligns across 7 bases. Germline V gene data show CDR1 as SNHLY and CDR2 as FYNNEI. The CDR3 loop spans 14 amino acids. V gave up 5 bases and J gave up 2 bases; unmatched junction bases: 3. CDR3 sequence: CASSLDRAGNTIYF. The CDR3 coding sequence is TGTGCCAGCAGTTTAGACAGGGCTGGAAACACCATATATTTT.